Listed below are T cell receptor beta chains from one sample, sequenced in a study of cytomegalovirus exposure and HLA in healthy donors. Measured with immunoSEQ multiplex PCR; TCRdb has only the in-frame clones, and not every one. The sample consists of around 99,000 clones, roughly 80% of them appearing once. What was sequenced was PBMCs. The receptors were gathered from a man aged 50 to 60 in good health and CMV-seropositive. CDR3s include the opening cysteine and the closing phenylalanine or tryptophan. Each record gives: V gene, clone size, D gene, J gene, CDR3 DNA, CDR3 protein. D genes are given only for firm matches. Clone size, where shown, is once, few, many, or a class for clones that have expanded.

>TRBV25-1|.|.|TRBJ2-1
TGTGCCAGCAGTGAAGAGGGTGTCCGGTATGAGCAGTTCTTC
CASSEEGVRYEQFF
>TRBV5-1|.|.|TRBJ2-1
TGCGCCAGCAGCTCCGAACCAGGGGGGCCAAGTGAGCAGTTCTTC
CASSSEPGGPSEQFF
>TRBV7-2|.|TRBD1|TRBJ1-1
TGTGCCAGCAGCTCGTACAGGGGCACTGAAGCTTTCTTT
CASSSYRGTEAFF
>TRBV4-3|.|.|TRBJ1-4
TGCGCCAGCAGCCAAGATAGGGAGGGGGGAAAACTGTTTTTT
CASSQDREGGKLFF
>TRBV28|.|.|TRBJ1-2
TGTGCCAGCAGTTTATCTGCCGTGGAGGGCTACACCTTC
CASSLSAVEGYTF
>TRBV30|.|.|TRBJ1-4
TGTGCCTGGAGTGTACCTTGGGGCGGAGCTAATGAAAAACTGTTTTTT
CAWSVPWGGANEKLFF
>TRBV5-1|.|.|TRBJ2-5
TGCGCCAGCAGCTTGTCAGGGCAAGAGACCCAGTACTTC
CASSLSGQETQYF
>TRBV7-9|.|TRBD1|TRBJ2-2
TGTGCCAGCAGCCCACTGTTAGGCAGGGGGCGGAACGGGGAGCTGTTTTTT
CASSPLLGRGRNGELFF
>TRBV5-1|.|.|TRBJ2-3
TGCGCCAGCAGCTTCAACTCGGTCACAGATACGCAGTATTTT
CASSFNSVTDTQYF
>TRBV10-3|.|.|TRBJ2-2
TGTGCCACACGGCCGAGGTCCGGGGAGCTGTTTTTT
CATRPRSGELFF
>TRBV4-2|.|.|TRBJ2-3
TGTGCCAGCAGCCAAGATGTGCAGGCAAGCACAGATACGCAGTATTTT
CASSQDVQASTDTQYF
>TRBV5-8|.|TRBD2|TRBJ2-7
TGTGCCAGCAGCTTGGAGCTGGGGGGGAACTCCTACGAGCAGTACTTC
CASSLELGGNSYEQYF
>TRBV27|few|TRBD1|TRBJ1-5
TGTGCCAGCAGTTCCGACAGGGGCCCCGGACCCCAGCATTTT
CASSSDRGPGPQHF
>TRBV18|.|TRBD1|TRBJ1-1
TGTGCCAGCTCAACATACACAGGGGCAATCGGCACTGAAGCTTTCTTT
CASSTYTGAIGTEAFF
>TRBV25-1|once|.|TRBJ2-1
TGTGCCAGCAGTGCTGCAGGGAACTACAATGAGCAGTTCTTC
CASSAAGNYNEQFF
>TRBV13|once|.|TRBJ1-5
TGTGCCAGCAGCGCTAGGCCCGTAGGGGTTGGCAATCAGCCCCAGCATTTT
CASSARPVGVGNQPQHF
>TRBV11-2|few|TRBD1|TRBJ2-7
TGTGCCAGCAGCCCGACAGGGCACGAGCAGTACTTC
CASSPTGHEQYF
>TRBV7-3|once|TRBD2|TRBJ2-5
TGTGCCAGCAGCTTAGCGGGGGGACGAGGAGAGACCCAGTACTTC
CASSLAGGRGETQYF
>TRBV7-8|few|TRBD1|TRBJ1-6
TGTGCCAGCAGCTTTTCGGGACAGGGAAATTCACCCCTCCACTTT
CASSFSGQGNSPLHF
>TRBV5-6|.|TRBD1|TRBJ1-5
TGTGCCAGCAGCTCCAGGGGGCACTTTAATCAGCCCCAGAATTTT
CASSSRGHFNQPQNF
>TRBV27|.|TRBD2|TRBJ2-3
TGTGCCAGCAGTTTAAGGGCTAGCGGGGTCACAGATACGCAGTATTTT
CASSLRASGVTDTQYF
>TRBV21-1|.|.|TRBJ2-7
TGTGCCAGCAAAGCCGGACTAGCGGACTCCTACGAGCAGTACTTC
CASKAGLADSYEQYF
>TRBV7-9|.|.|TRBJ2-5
TGTGCCAGCAGCTTAGCTCGGGAGACCCAGTACTTC
CASSLARETQYF
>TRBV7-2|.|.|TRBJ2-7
TGTGCCAGCAGCGTTTTATACGAGCAGTACTTC
CASSVLYEQYF
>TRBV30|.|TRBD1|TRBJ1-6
TGTGCCTCAGGGGGCATCTCCTATAATTCACCCCTCCACTTT
CASGGISYNSPLHF
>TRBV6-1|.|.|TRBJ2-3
TGTGCCAGCGCAGGGTTTGTTGGGGATACGCAGTATTTT
CASAGFVGDTQYF
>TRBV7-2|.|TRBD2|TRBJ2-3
TGTGCCAGCAGCTTGCGGGGGGGCGGGTCAGATACGCAGTATTTT
CASSLRGGGSDTQYF
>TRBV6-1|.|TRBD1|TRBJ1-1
TGTGCCAGCAGCCGACAGGGGGCCAGTGAAGCTTTCTTT
CASSRQGASEAFF
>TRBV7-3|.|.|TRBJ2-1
TGTGCCAGCAGCTTAGCTCGGAGCTCCTACAATGAGCAGCTCTTC
CASSLARSSYNEQLF
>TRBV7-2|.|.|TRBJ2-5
TGTGCCAGCAGCTTAGTGAGACAGGTGGTACAAGAGACCCAGTACTTC
CASSLVRQVVQETQYF
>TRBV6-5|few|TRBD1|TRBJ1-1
TGTGCCAGCAGTCCCCGACAGGGTGCAACTGAAGCTTTCTTT
CASSPRQGATEAFF
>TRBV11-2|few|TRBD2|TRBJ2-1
TGTGCCAGCAGCGCGAGAGCTTCGGGGGGAGCCTACAATGAGCAGTTCTTC
CASSARASGGAYNEQFF
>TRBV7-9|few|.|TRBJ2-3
TGTGCCAGCAGCCCCCGGGGAGAGGGGGCGCAGTATTTT
CASSPRGEGAQYF
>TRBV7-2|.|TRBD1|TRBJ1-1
TGTGCCAGCAGCTCTCCTACAGGGGTTGGCACTGAAGCTTTCTTT
CASSSPTGVGTEAFF
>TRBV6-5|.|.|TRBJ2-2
TGTGCCAGCAGTACAGGGAGGGGGGGGGAGCTGTTTTTT
CASSTGRGGELFF
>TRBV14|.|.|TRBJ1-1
TGTGCCAGCAGCCTGGGGCCGGGGAACACTGAAGCTTTCTTT
CASSLGPGNTEAFF
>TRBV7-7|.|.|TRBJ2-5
TGTGCTAGCAGCTTAAGCTCAGGGATCCGAGAGACCCAGTACTTC
CASSLSSGIRETQYF
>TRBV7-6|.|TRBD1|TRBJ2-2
TGTGCCAGCAGCCAACAGGGGGCCGGGGAGCTGTTTTTT
CASSQQGAGELFF
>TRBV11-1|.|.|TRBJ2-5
TGTGCCAGCACCCCTGAGCCTGGTTCAGAGACCCAGTACTTC
CASTPEPGSETQYF
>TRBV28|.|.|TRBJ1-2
TGTGCCAGCAGTTTTCCTCAGGGGTTTTATGGCTACACCTTC
CASSFPQGFYGYTF
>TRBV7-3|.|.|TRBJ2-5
TGTGCCAGCAGCTTATCAGGGGTCGAGGAGACCCAGTACTTC
CASSLSGVEETQYF
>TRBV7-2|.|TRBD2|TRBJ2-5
TGTGCCAGCAGCTTAGCGACGACTAGCGGGGAACAAGAGACCCAGTACTTC
CASSLATTSGEQETQYF
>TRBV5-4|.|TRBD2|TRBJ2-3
TGTGCCGGATTACTAGCGGGGAGCCCCACAGATACGCAGTATTTT
CAGLLAGSPTDTQYF
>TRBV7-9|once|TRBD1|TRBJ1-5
TGTGCCAGCAGCTTGATCAGGGACAGCTATAGCAATCAGCCCCAGCATTTT
CASSLIRDSYSNQPQHF
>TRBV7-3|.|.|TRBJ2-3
TGTGCCAGCGGTGCGGGACTCTCGACAGATACGCAGTATTTT
CASGAGLSTDTQYF